This T cell receptor (beta chain) was captured in a study of T cells in pancreatic ductal adenocarcinoma. General study findings and limits: Unique clonotypes were approximately 8-fold more numerous in blood than in tumor. Tumors hold more CD45RO+ effector T cells, which may bias toward lower diversity. Mean clonality was about 0.11 in tumors and around 0.068 in blood, not significantly different.

Assay: immunoSEQ multiplex PCR; the TCRdb copy retains only in-frame clones and omits some. The sample holds about 98,000 clones, about 96% seen once. Details on this clone: Its antigen is still unknown.

CDR3 length: 14 residues. V was clipped by 7 bases and J by 2 bases, with 12 bases between them. The germline gives CDR1 MGHDK, CDR2 SYGVNS. Surgery without prior neoadjuvant therapy was the treatment of the selected pancreatic ductal adenocarcinoma patients. The chain employs TRBV25-1 and TRBJ2-1; D is possibly TRBD2 (6 bases). This TCR came from a human donor with pancreatic ductal adenocarcinoma. Material: PBMCs. In DNA form, the CDR3 reads TGTGCCAGCACGAAGGGCGGGGCCTACAATGAGCAGTTCTTC. Protein: CASTKGGAYNEQFF.